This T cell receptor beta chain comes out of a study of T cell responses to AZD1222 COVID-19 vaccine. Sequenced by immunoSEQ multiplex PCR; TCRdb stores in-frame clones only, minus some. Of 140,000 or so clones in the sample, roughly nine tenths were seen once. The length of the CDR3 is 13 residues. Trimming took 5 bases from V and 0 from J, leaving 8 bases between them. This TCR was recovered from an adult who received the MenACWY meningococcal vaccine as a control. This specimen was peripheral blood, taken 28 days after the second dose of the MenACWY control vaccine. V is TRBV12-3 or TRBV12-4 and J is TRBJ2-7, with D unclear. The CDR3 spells CASSPGPSYEQYF. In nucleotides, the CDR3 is TGTGCCAGCAGTCCCGGGCCCTCCTACGAGCAGTACTTC.